These T cell receptor beta chains were read from a single sample in a study of cytomegalovirus exposure and HLA in healthy donors. Clones were sequenced by immunoSEQ multiplex PCR, and TCRdb holds only the in-frame ones, with some missing. Of roughly 200,000 clones detected, roughly 85% appear once; the ten largest clones hold 2% to 2.5%. Sequencing used PBMCs. The receptors here all came from a woman between 50 and 59 years old in good health and CMV-seronegative. CDR3s include the opening cysteine and the closing phenylalanine or tryptophan. The order of the fields is CDR3 protein, CDR3 DNA, D gene, CDR3 length, J gene, V gene, clone size. D genes are given only for firm matches. Clone size is given for some rows only: seen once, a few or many times, or a class if the clone is expanded.

CATSRIGQGSPEAFF,TGTGCCACCAGCAGAATAGGACAGGGGAGTCCCGAAGCTTTCTTT,TRBD1,15,TRBJ1-1,TRBV15,-
CASTQGGSGRTDTQYF,TGTGCCAGCACTCAGGGCGGGAGCGGGAGGACAGATACGCAGTATTTT,TRBD2,16,TRBJ2-3,TRBV27,-
CASSLGSRNYNEQFF,TGTGCCAGCAGCTTAGGTAGCAGAAACTACAATGAGCAGTTCTTC,-,15,TRBJ2-1,TRBV7-7,-
CASSGTVMNTEAFF,TGTGCCAGCTCAGGGACAGTGATGAACACTGAAGCTTTCTTT,TRBD1,14,TRBJ1-1,TRBV18,-
CASSLSLGDEQYF,TGTGCCAGCAGCTTAAGTTTAGGGGATGAGCAGTACTTC,-,13,TRBJ2-7,TRBV7-9,-
CASSLMAGAVYNEQFF,TGTGCCAGCAGCTTAATGGCGGGAGCGGTCTACAATGAGCAGTTCTTC,TRBD2,16,TRBJ2-1,TRBV7-3,-
CAWSVRQGLPDYGYTF,TGTGCCTGGAGTGTAAGGCAGGGTTTACCGGATTATGGCTACACCTTC,-,16,TRBJ1-2,TRBV30,-
CASSGRGLAGYTF,TGTGCCAGCAGTGGCAGGGGGCTTGCTGGCTACACCTTC,TRBD1,13,TRBJ1-2,TRBV6-5,-
CASSYLGTGDNEQFF,TGTGCCAGCAGTTACCTCGGGACAGGGGACAATGAGCAGTTCTTC,TRBD1,15,TRBJ2-1,TRBV28,-
CASSSRLAGAADTQYF,TGTGCCAGCAGTTCCCGACTAGCGGGAGCTGCAGATACGCAGTATTTT,TRBD2,16,TRBJ2-3,TRBV28,-
CASSLGTGVRETQYF,TGTGCCAGCAGCTTGGGGACAGGGGTACGAGAGACCCAGTACTTC,TRBD1,15,TRBJ2-5,TRBV5-8,once
CASSAGSGRVYEQYF,TGCGCCAGCAGCGCCGGTAGCGGGAGAGTTTACGAGCAGTACTTC,TRBD2,15,TRBJ2-7,TRBV10-2,-
CASSSQGASTGELFF,TGCGCCAGCAGCTCCCAGGGGGCGAGCACCGGGGAGCTGTTTTTT,TRBD1,15,TRBJ2-2,TRBV5-1,-
CASSLPREGGGYTF,TGTGCCAGCAGCTTACCCAGGGAGGGGGGTGGCTACACCTTC,-,14,TRBJ1-2,TRBV7-9,-
CASSQDKQGPFEKLFF,TGTGCCAGCAGCCAAGATAAGCAGGGGCCTTTTGAAAAACTGTTTTTT,-,16,TRBJ1-4,TRBV14,-
CASRYGTVYGYTF,TGTGCCAGCAGATATGGGACAGTCTATGGCTACACCTTC,TRBD1,13,TRBJ1-2,TRBV2,-
CASSYQGGSYEQYF,TGTGCCAGCAGTTACCAGGGAGGGTCCTACGAGCAGTACTTC,TRBD2,14,TRBJ2-7,TRBV27,-
CASSLRAGANTEAFF,TGTGCCAGCAGCTTACGAGCGGGGGCTAACACTGAAGCTTTCTTT,-,15,TRBJ1-1,TRBV7-9,-
CASRGQGYTEAFF,TGTGCCAGCAGGGGGCAGGGGTACACTGAAGCTTTCTTT,-,13,TRBJ1-1,TRBV2,-
CASSSSLAGGGNEQFF,TGTGCCAGCAGTTCCTCACTAGCGGGAGGTGGAAATGAGCAGTTCTTC,TRBD2,16,TRBJ2-1,TRBV6-5,-
CAIGLAASYEQYF,TGTGCCATCGGACTAGCGGCCTCCTACGAGCAGTACTTC,TRBD2,13,TRBJ2-7,TRBV6-1,-
CASSQGEGYNEQFF,TGTGCCAGCAGCCAAGGGGAGGGCTACAATGAGCAGTTCTTC,TRBD2,14,TRBJ2-1,TRBV4-2,-
CASSLGQDFYEQYF,TGTGCCAGCAGTTTGGGACAGGATTTCTACGAGCAGTACTTC,TRBD1,14,TRBJ2-7,TRBV27,-
CASSPQWRTGRNQPQHF,TGTGCCAGCTCCCCACAGTGGAGGACAGGGCGCAATCAGCCCCAGCATTTT,TRBD1,17,TRBJ1-5,TRBV19,-
CAWSGRTSGRPYEQYF,TGTGCCTGGAGTGGGAGGACTAGCGGGAGGCCCTACGAGCAGTACTTC,TRBD2,16,TRBJ2-7,TRBV30,once
CASSLAVLGGTGELFF,TGTGCCAGCAGCTTAGCGGTCTTAGGAGGAACCGGGGAGCTGTTTTTT,-,16,TRBJ2-2,TRBV7-2,-
CASKKGAGGDTQYF,TGTGCCAGCAAAAAAGGAGCGGGAGGAGATACGCAGTATTTT,TRBD2,14,TRBJ2-3,TRBV19,-
CASSDGGNQPQHF,TGTGCCAGCAGTGACGGGGGCAATCAGCCCCAGCATTTT,-,13,TRBJ1-5,TRBV6-5,-
CSASMGQGAFF,TGCAGTGCTAGTATGGGACAGGGAGCTTTCTTT,TRBD1,11,TRBJ1-1,TRBV20-1,-
CASSPPGRDNTEAFF,TGTGCCAGCAGTCCCCCCGGCCGGGATAACACTGAAGCTTTCTTT,-,15,TRBJ1-1,TRBV28,-
CASSLVQGDTEAFF,TGTGCCAGCAGCTTAGTCCAGGGGGACACTGAAGCTTTCTTT,TRBD1,14,TRBJ1-1,TRBV7-9,once
CSAGQREQYF,TGCAGTGCTGGACAGCGCGAGCAGTACTTC,-,10,TRBJ2-7,TRBV20-1,-
CASSVSGTQYF,TGTGCCAGCAGTGTCTCCGGTACGCAGTATTTT,-,11,TRBJ2-3,TRBV2,-